Reported below is one T cell receptor beta chain. The data derive from a study of CD8 T cells in Susac syndrome. Germline CDR1 and CDR2: SGHDN and FVKESK. V gave up 4 bases and J gave up 0 bases, with 9 bases separating them. There are 14 residues in the CDR3. Reverse transcription used roughly 0.5 to 1 ug RNA and random hexamers. The authors amplified TCR beta CDR3 across 54 Vbeta and 13 Jbeta using immunoSEQ multiplex PCR. MiXCR, applied by TCRdb to the immunoSEQ multiplex PCR reads, yields one record per CDR3 protein. The sample lists 77,000 or so distinct CDR3 sequences, 85% to 95% occurring once. CD8+ and CD4+ blood T cells underwent TCR beta sequencing.

The gene calls are TRBV14 and TRBJ1-1; D gene ambiguous. The TCR sequence derives from a human donor with Susac syndrome. The sequencing input was CD4+ T cells from PBMCs. The chain's CDR3 is CASSLRVLNTEAFF. The CDR3 DNA is TGTGCCAGCAGCCTGCGGGTTTTGAACACTGAAGCTTTCTTT.